The clone carrying this T cell receptor beta chain was picked up a small number of times. Antigen specificity is unknown. This sample is drawn from a study of cytomegalovirus exposure and HLA in healthy donors. General observations from the study: The authors considered a cluster of highly shared sequence variants likely to be a sequencing artifact. The classifier reportedly diagnosed cytomegalovirus status with high specificity and sensitivity.

Healthy donors of bone marrow made up the group. In the PCR, 60 Vbeta and 13 Jbeta primers were used. Authors' methods: Unique TCR beta chains numbered around 80 million in a later analysis, with some 9.9 million shared. Libraries were prepared by immunoSEQ multiplex PCR; TCRdb keeps only in-frame clonotypes and omits some of them. The V and J calls and clone size were taken over from that table, and D and trimming were inferred from the DNA. The repertoire includes 160,000 or so clones, 75% to 80% of them detected once, and 3% to 3.5% sits in the top ten. Sequences were obtained from PBMCs. This TCR was sampled from a woman aged 35 to 49 in good health and CMV-seronegative.

DNA for the CDR3: TGTGCCATCGGTCCGACCGGGAAACAAGAGACCCAGTACTTC. As protein: CAIGPTGKQETQYF. V usage is TRBV10-3 and J usage is TRBJ2-5, with a tentative D call TRBD2 (5 bases). The CDR3 spans 14 residues. Germline-derived CDR1 and CDR2 are ENHRY and SYGVKD. V was pared by 8 bases and J by 2 bases, with 15 bases between.